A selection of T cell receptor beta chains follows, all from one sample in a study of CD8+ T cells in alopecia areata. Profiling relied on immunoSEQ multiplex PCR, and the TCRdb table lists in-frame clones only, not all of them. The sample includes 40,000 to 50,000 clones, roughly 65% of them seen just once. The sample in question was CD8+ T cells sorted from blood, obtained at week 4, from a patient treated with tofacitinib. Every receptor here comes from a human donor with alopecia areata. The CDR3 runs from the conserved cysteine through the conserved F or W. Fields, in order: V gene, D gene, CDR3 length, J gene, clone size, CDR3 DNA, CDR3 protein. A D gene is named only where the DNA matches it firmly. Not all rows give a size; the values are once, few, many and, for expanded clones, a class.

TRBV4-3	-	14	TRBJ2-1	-	TGCGCCAGCAGCCAAGAGAGGAGCCTCAATGAGCAGTTCTTC	CASSQERSLNEQFF
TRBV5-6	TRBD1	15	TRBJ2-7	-	TGTGCCAGCAGCATAAACGACAGGGATGGCTACGAGCAGTACTTC	CASSINDRDGYEQYF
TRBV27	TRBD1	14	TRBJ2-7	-	TGTGCCAGCAGCTATCGGGGACAGGGGAACGAGCAGTACTTC	CASSYRGQGNEQYF
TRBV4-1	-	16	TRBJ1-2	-	TGCGCCAGCAGCCAACTAGGGGAACAGCTCACCTATGGCTACACCTTC	CASSQLGEQLTYGYTF
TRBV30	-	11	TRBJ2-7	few	TGTGCCTGGAGTGGTGGTTACGAGCAGTACTTC	CAWSGGYEQYF
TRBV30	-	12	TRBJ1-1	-	TGTGCCTGGAGTGTTACGGTCGCTGAAGCTTTCTTT	CAWSVTVAEAFF
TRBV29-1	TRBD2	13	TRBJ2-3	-	TGCAGCAGCGGGACTAGCGGCCCAGATACGCAGTATTTT	CSSGTSGPDTQYF
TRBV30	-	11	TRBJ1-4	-	TGTGCCTGGAGGCGGGGTGAAAAACTGTTTTTT	CAWRRGEKLFF
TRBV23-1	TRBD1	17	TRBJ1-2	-	TGCGCCAGCAGTCATGAGTGGGGGACAGGTCTTAACTATGGCTACACCTTC	CASSHEWGTGLNYGYTF
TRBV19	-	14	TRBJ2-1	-	TGTGCCAGTAGTATGCGGGATCGCGGCAATGAGCAGTTCTTC	CASSMRDRGNEQFF
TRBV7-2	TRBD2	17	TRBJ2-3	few	TGCGCCAGCAGCCAAGATCCCCCAGCGGGGGCCGCAGATACGCAGTATTTT	CASSQDPPAGAADTQYF
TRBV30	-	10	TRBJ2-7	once	TGTGCCTGGAGCGGCAACGAGCAGTACTTC	CAWSGNEQYF
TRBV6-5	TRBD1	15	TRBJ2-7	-	TGTGCCAGCAGTATCCGGGACAGGGGAGCCTACGAGCAGTACTTC	CASSIRDRGAYEQYF
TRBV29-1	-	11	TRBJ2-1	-	TGCAGCGTTGACCTCGTGAATGAGCAGTTCTTC	CSVDLVNEQFF
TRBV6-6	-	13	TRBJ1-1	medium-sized	TGTGCCAGCAACATGGGAGGAAACACTGAAGCTTTCTTT	CASNMGGNTEAFF
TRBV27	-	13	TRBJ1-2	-	TGTGCCAGCAGTTTACAGGGGAACTATGGCTACACCTTC	CASSLQGNYGYTF
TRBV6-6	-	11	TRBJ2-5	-	TGTGCCAGCAGTCACTCTGAGGCCCAGTACTTC	CASSHSEAQYF
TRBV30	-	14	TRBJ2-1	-	TGTGCCTGGAGTGTCGGCGTCGGATACAATGAGCAGTTCTTC	CAWSVGVGYNEQFF
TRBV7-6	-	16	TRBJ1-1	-	TGTGCCAGCAGCTTAGGGGTCCCCGGTTCCAACACTGAAGCTTTCTTT	CASSLGVPGSNTEAFF
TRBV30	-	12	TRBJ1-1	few	TGTGCCTGGACCCGGGGGCCGGCTGAAGCTTTCTTT	CAWTRGPAEAFF
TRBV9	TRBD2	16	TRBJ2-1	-	TGTGCCAGCAGCGTTGCCTTAGCGGGGGGGAACAATGAGCAGTTCTTC	CASSVALAGGNNEQFF
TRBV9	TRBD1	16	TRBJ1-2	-	TGTGCCAGCAGCGTAACGCGGGACAGGGTCGGCTATGGCTACACCTTC	CASSVTRDRVGYGYTF
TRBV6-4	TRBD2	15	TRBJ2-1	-	TGTGCCAGCAGTGAGGGGACTAGCGGGTACAATGAGCAGTTCTTC	CASSEGTSGYNEQFF
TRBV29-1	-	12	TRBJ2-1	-	TGCAGCTCCCGTGAGGGGCGGGATGAGCAGTTCTTC	CSSREGRDEQFF
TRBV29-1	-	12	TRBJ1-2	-	TGCAGCGTGCCCATTGCGGGGTATGGCTACACCTTC	CSVPIAGYGYTF
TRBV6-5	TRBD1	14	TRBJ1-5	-	TGTGCCAGCAGTAAGTTCGGGACAGGTCAGCCCCAGCATTTT	CASSKFGTGQPQHF
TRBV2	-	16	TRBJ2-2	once	TGTGCCAGCAGTGAGCAGAATTCAGTGAACACCGGGGAGCTGTTTTTT	CASSEQNSVNTGELFF
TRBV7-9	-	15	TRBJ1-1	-	TGTGCCAGCAGCCCCTCCTGGGGAGTGAACACTGAAGCTTTCTTT	CASSPSWGVNTEAFF
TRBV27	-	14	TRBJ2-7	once	TGTGCCAGCAGTATGGGGACTGGAGCCTACGAGCAGTACTTC	CASSMGTGAYEQYF
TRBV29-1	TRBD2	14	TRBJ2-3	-	TGCAGCGGTGTCCAGCGGGGGACCACAGATACGCAGTATTTT	CSGVQRGTTDTQYF
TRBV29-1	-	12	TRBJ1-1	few	TGCAGCGACCGCACAGGGAACACTGAAGCTTTCTTT	CSDRTGNTEAFF
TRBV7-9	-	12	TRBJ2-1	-	TGTGCCAGCAGCCAAACCAGGGATGAGCAGTTCTTC	CASSQTRDEQFF
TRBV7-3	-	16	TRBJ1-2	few	TGTGCCAGCAGCTCCTCCGGACAGCCCAACCCCGATGGCTACACCTTC	CASSSSGQPNPDGYTF
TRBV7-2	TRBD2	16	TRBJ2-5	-	TGTGCCAGCAGCTCTCGAGACGGGGGGGTTCAAGAGACCCAGTACTTC	CASSSRDGGVQETQYF
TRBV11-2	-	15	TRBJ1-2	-	TGTGCCAGCAGCTTAGGGGGGGGCACTCGCTATGGCTACACCTTC	CASSLGGGTRYGYTF
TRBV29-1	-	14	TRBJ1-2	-	TGCAGCGTTGAGATGGACAGCGTTGACTATGGCTACACCTTC	CSVEMDSVDYGYTF
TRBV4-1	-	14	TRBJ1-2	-	TGCGCCAGCAGCCAAGTTGGGATCAACTATGGCTACACCTTC	CASSQVGINYGYTF
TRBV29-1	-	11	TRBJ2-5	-	TGCAGCGCCGGACATGATGGGACCCAGTACTTC	CSAGHDGTQYF
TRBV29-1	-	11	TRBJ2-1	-	TGCAGCGTCGACGAACTGAATGAGCAGTTCTTC	CSVDELNEQFF
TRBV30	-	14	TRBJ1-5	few	TGTGCCTGGCGTAATGGATATAGCAATCAGCCCCAGCATTTT	CAWRNGYSNQPQHF
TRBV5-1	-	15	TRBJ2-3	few	TGCGCCAGCAGCTTGACCCAGGATAGCACAGATACGCAGTATTTT	CASSLTQDSTDTQYF